This TCR beta chain stems from a study of CD8+ T cells in alopecia areata. Turning to the study itself: The authors grafted skin from approximately 6-13-month-old C3H/HeJ donors with spontaneous alopecia onto roughly 6-10-week-old female C3H/HeJ mice.

The study, taken as a whole, reports: Lesional scalp exceeded normal scalp in clonality, especially in alopecia totalis/universalis. Possibly because of HLA-related factors, TCR sharing was less clear across patients than in mice. When scalp samples are sequenced, resident alphabeta T cells of normal skin are also captured.

This clone has just a few counts. Its antigen is undetermined. Gene names and germline match the mouse. Read coverage stops 4 residues before the CDR3 terminus; the germline J gene supplies the remainder. Other DNA sequences in the same sample also yield this CDR3. The CDR3 has 14 amino acids. J gave up 1 base and V 5 bases, and 1 base lay outside the gene matches. CDR1 and CDR2 (germline): NNHDY, SYVADS. Pooled cells of cutaneous lymph node origin were sorted on CD4, CD8alpha, NKG2D, NKG2ACE and other markers. TCR sequencing used cDNA made by reverse transcription of extracted RNA. Measured with immunoSEQ multiplex PCR; TCRdb has only the in-frame clones, and not every one. The data show 200,000 to 300,000 clones, with none appearing a single time.

This chain connects TRBV13-3 to TRBJ2-2; 8 positions agree with TRBD1. Sequenced material: CD4+ T cells sorted from a lymph node. The clonotype originates from a C3H/HeJ mouse with alopecia areata. As its MHC haplotype, the strain has H2-k. The DNA read from the CDR3 is TGTGCCAGCAGCGGACAGGGAAACACCGGG. Translating gives CASSGQGNTG. The entire CDR3 protein is CASSGQGNTGQLYF.